This T cell receptor beta chain was profiled in a study of technical replicates of blood from a handful of donors. This clone was found once. The CDR3 length is 13 residues. Germline CDR1 MDHEN, CDR2 SYDVKM. V lost 7 bases, J lost 9 bases, and 7 bases stayed unmatched. The method was immunoSEQ multiplex PCR; TCRdb's version includes in-frame clones alone and lacks a portion of them. Seen here are fewer than 95,000 clones, roughly 94% observed once, and the top ten hold less than 0.3%. Sequences were obtained from T cells isolated from PBMCs. The source is a human donor in good health. The chain combines TRBV28 with TRBJ1-5, with 9 bases identical to TRBD1. The CDR3 DNA reads as TGTGCCAGCACGGGACAGGGCATCAGGCCCCAGCATTTT. It codes for CASTGQGIRPQHF.